The 4 T cell receptor beta chains listed next were all sequenced from one sample in a study of human T cells and chemical hapten exposure (dated by TCRdb to the early 2020s). Library prep was done by RACE. Sequencing took place on a NextSeq 500. The public reads were quality trimmed at Q25 with fastp and then assembled into clones with MiXCR by TCRdb, keeping productive beta chains. Each record represents a unique CDR3 protein, reported with the most common genes and DNA among its rows. Across this sample there are roughly 88,000 distinct CDR3 sequences, with around 9.6% seen only once. The top ten constitute 3% to 4.5% of the sample. Sample time point, as interpreted from the label and publication: pre-sensitization, week 0. The sample's treatment or condition label, decoded: therapeutic diphenylcyclopropenone sensitization with weekly scalp DPC. Sequencing used whole blood, obtained in connection with sensitization to the hapten diphenylcyclopropenone (DPC). The receptor source for this set is a woman aged 40 to 55 with alopecia areata. Some clones in this sample may be carry-over from other donors' samples.

This clonotype was seen only a few times. The chain couples TRBV7-2 to TRBJ2-1; 7 bases are a match to TRBD1. The CDR3 extends over 14 amino acids. Unmatched junction bases numbered 4, after V lost 5 bases and J lost 3 bases. Germline V CDR1 and CDR2: SGHTA, FQGNSA. The CDR3 reads CASSRGQYYNEQFF. CDR3 nucleotides: TGTGCCAGCAGCCGGGGACAGTACTACAATGAGCAGTTCTTC.

This clonotype turned up a few times. The CDR3 region is CASTLAGASTDTQYF. CDR3 DNA: TGTGCCAGCACTCTCGCGGGGGCCAGCACAGATACGCAGTATTTT. This sequence joins TRBV12-3 or TRBV12-4 and TRBJ2-3; D perhaps matches TRBD2 (7 bases). The V end was cut by 7 bases, the J end by 0 bases, with 14 bases between. The CDR3 is made up of 15 amino acids.

The sample holds many counts of this clonotype. CDR3 sequence: CSVLRQGPGDEQYF. The CDR3 coding sequence is TGCAGCGTCCTACGTCAGGGCCCAGGGGACGAGCAGTACTTC. The chain has TRBV29-1 and TRBJ2-7; D is possibly TRBD1 (6 bases). This CDR3 has 14 residues. The germline V and J ends were trimmed by 6 bases and 5 bases, with 20 bases remaining between them. CDR1 is SQVTM and CDR2 is ANQGSEA in the germline V gene.

This clonotype was seen many times. The chain couples TRBV5-4 to TRBJ1-2; 10 bases align to TRBD1. The junction had 16 bases not matched to a gene; V was cut back by 10 bases and J by 4 bases. CDR3 size: 16 residues. CDR1 and CDR2 (germline): SGHNT, YYREEE (reference sequence). This CDR3 is CAVSGQGTPDIYGYTF. The CDR3 DNA follows: TGTGCCGTATCGGGACAGGGGACCCCGGATATCTATGGCTACACCTTC.